This T cell receptor (beta chain) was documented in a study of OX40 agonist ivuxolimab in advanced cancers. Study at large: Patients with hepatocellular carcinoma, melanoma, renal cell or head and neck cancer made up the dose-escalation patients. Study-wide results and caveats: With doses of 0.1 to 3.0 mg/kg, CD4+ and CD8+ blood T cells had undergone clonal expansion by week 6. No antigen was identified for the clonally expanded peripheral T cells.

Prior autoimmune disease or systemic immunosuppression barred patients. To note about this clone: Its antigen is unidentified.

V shed 9 bases and J 6 bases; nucleotides not matched to a gene: 7. This CDR3 spans 14 amino acids. Germline V gene sequence: CDR1 SNHLY, CDR2 FYNNEI. Data came from immunoSEQ multiplex PCR; TCRdb stores just in-frame clones and leaves some out. The sample includes under 150,000 clones, approximately 90% seen only once; the top ten take approximately 1%. Material: CD4+ or CD8+ T cells sorted from blood, obtained in a trial of the OX40 agonist ivuxolimab. The receptor comes from an adult with an advanced solid tumor such as melanoma, head and neck, liver or kidney cancer. The chain has TRBV2 and TRBJ2-3; TRBD2 aligns across 12 bases. CDR3 region: CARSLAGGLDTQYF. The CDR3 nucleotides read TGTGCCAGGTCACTAGCGGGAGGTTTGGATACGCAGTATTTT.